Reported below is one TCR beta chain. Sequencing ends 3 residues short of the CDR3 end; the germline J gene provides the rest. The data originate from a study of T cell clonality in common variable immunodeficiency. The method was immunoSEQ multiplex PCR; TCRdb's version includes in-frame clones alone and lacks a portion of them. The sample shows approximately 56,000 clones, none of them appearing just once. Germline V CDR1 and CDR2: SEHNR, FQNEAQ (reference sequence). The CDR3 has 15 amino acids. The ends lost 1 base at V and 2 bases at J; junction bases unmatched: 4. The V gene is TRBV7-9, the J gene TRBJ2-7, with 8 bases aligning to TRBD2. The material sequenced was peripheral blood mononuclear cells. The sequence derives from a person aged 18 to 70 in good health. The CDR3 here is CASSLESGGAYEQYF. The DNA read from the CDR3 is TGTGCCAGCAGCTTAGAATCGGGAGGGGCCTACGAG.